The following is a TCR beta chain sequence with its context. What antigen it recognizes has not been identified. It has no much larger one-base neighbor in the sample; base qualities were not kept. The immunoSEQ Assay was used to sequence TCR beta CDR3 regions from DNA. Per the original workflow: To compute T cell density, TCR beta template counts were normalized to usable DNA, which was estimated by amplifying housekeeping genes. Using the preseqR package, richness was estimated by extrapolating to 120,000 templates for tissue samples and 400,000 templates for PBMC samples. Clonality was defined by subtracting Pielou's evenness from one. To identify tissue-enriched TCRs, differential abundance testing was run on productive amino-acid clonotypes with a minimum total count of 5 and an alpha of 0.1. The Jaccard Index and the Morisita Overlap Index were used to measure repertoire overlap between compartments. GLIPH clustered TCR beta CDR3s with public tetramer-defined viral CDR3s; viral motifs required at least three viral sequences plus V-gene enrichment. The immuneACCESS repertoire file appears here via TCRdb, limited to in-frame rearrangements. These files lack a portion of the clones; in checked studies, under half of the deficit traces to unresolved V genes, and the cause of the others is not known. That table furnishes V, J and clone size, whereas the DNA furnished D and trimming. This sample holds over a thousand clones; approximately 24% were observed only once. The top ten constitute around a tenth of the sample.

V is pared back by 2 bases and J by 8 bases, with 9 bases lying between the germline termini. The germline V gene gives CDR1 as MDHEN and CDR2 as SYDVKM. The CDR3 runs 12 residues from the cysteine to the phenylalanine. The read is trimmed to its CDR3 DNA, 36 bases read in frame from base 1. At diagnosis, tumor, uninvolved tumor-adjacent lung and peripheral blood were collected and then preserved as a mix of FFPE and fresh-frozen material. This record belongs to a study of T cells in localized non-small cell lung cancer (dated by TCRdb to the early 2020s). A note on the overall study: Comparing tumors with uninvolved tumor-adjacent lungs, the study looked at the T cell repertoires of 236 patients with early-stage NSCLC. All 240 or so NSCLC patients in the cohort were treatment-naive and had localized lung tumors that were resected. Of the NSCLC patients, 120 to 150 were male and around 99 were female, and the mean age was around 66 years.

What the research found in general, with its limitations: Because the study design was exploratory, TCR variables were selected using unadjusted p-values without false-discovery rate correction. Uninvolved tumor-adjacent lung showed the highest T cell clonality, higher than tumor, which suggests more focused antigenic responses in the uninvolved tumor-adjacent lung. Because multi-region tumor sequencing was not done, intratumor heterogeneity could not be ruled out. Of the top 100 tumor clones, a median of 57 were detected in paired uninvolved adjacent lung; about 26 were also among that lung's top 100. Higher blood T cell density associated with longer overall survival, while higher adjacent-lung clonality associated with shorter survival.

Sequences were derived from lung tumor tissue, sampled before any cancer treatment. This receptor chain uses TRBV28 and TRBJ1-2; the D region possibly corresponds to TRBD1 (6 bases align). The clonotype was recovered from a male donor at least 60 years old with stage III squamous cell lung carcinoma. In nucleotides, the sequence is TGTGCCAGCAGTTTAGGGGGCTACGGCTACACCTTC. This codes for CASSLGGYGYTF.